The 20 T cell receptor beta chains below come from one sample, sequenced in a study of T cell repertoires in cytomegalovirus infection. TCRdb reprocessed the reads via MiXCR and lists one record per CDR3 protein. This sample has 150,000 to 200,000 distinct CDR3 sequences, with approximately 17% found just once. Sequenced: CD8+ T cells from PBMCs. These TCRs come from a human donor in good health (CMV status not recorded). Some clones in this sample may be carry-over from other donors' samples.

This clonotype has a single count. This chain uses TRBV15 with TRBJ2-1; no clear D gene. Between the trimmed V and J ends, which lost 0 bases and 2 bases, there was a span of 5 bases. Germline loops: CDR1 LNHNV, CDR2 YYDKDF (reference sequence). The CDR3 sequence is 14 residues long. DNA of the CDR3: TGTGCCACCAGCAGAGAAGGAACCTACAATGAGCAGTTCTTC. This translates into CATSREGTYNEQFF.

This clonotype occurred many times. The chain employs TRBV7-8 and TRBJ2-1; no clear D gene. The V and J ends lost 0 bases and 9 bases respectively, with 3 bases between them. This CDR3 contains 11 residues. Looked up from germline, CDR1 is SGHVS and CDR2 is FQNEAQ. The CDR3 DNA sequence: TGTGCCAGCAGCTTAGCGGGTGAGCAGTTCTTC. Translation: CASSLAGEQFF.

This clonotype has ten or more counts. The V gene is TRBV7-2, the J gene TRBJ2-1; no clear D. In germline, CDR1 is SGHTA, CDR2 FQGNSA. Trimming stripped 1 base from V and 9 bases from J, with 7 bases between. The CDR3 sequence is 12 residues long. The CDR3 nucleotides read TGTGCCAGCAGCTTAGGTACTGTTGAGCAGTTCTTC. This sequence encodes CASSLGTVEQFF.

There are a few counts of this clonotype. The chain recombines TRBV7-9 with TRBJ2-1, with 9 bases matching TRBD2. Per germline, CDR1 SEHNR and CDR2 FQNEAQ (reference sequence). Losses at the gene ends were 5 bases for V and 7 bases for J; bases not matched to a gene: 12. The CDR3 extends over 16 amino acids. As DNA, the CDR3 is TGTGCCAGCAGCACTCCTCAGCGGGAGGCGGGGAATGAGCAGTTCTTC. Translating gives CASSTPQREAGNEQFF.

The chain joins TRBV29-1 to TRBJ2-4; possible D gene TRBD2, 6 bases. CDR3 length: 13 residues. Trimming left V 5 bases short and J 0 bases short, with 8 bases between. Germline assignment: CDR1 SQVTM and CDR2 ANQGSEA. The chain's CDR3 is CSVRGGAKNIQYF. DNA of the CDR3: TGCAGCGTTCGGGGAGGAGCCAAAAACATTCAGTACTTC.

The chain joins TRBV27 to TRBJ2-7; weak D call: TRBD1 (6 bases). The CDR3 contains 14 residues. Germline V CDR1 and CDR2: MNHEY, SMNVEV (reference sequence). The V and J ends lost 6 bases and 0 bases respectively, with 12 bases between them. The DNA for the CDR3 is TGTGCCAGCAGCCATGGACAGAGCTCCTACGAGCAGTACTTC. It encodes CASSHGQSSYEQYF.

This clonotype was seen a few times. The J gene is TRBJ2-5, the V gene TRBV7-9, with 9 bases that match TRBD2. Germline CDR1 reads SEHNR; CDR2 reads FQNEAQ (reference sequence). V was clipped by 3 bases and J by 2 bases; unmatched bases: 4. CDR3 length: 15 amino acids. The CDR3 sequence: CASSLAGGGQETQYF. Written as DNA, the CDR3 is TGTGCCAGCAGCTTGGCGGGAGGGGGACAAGAGACCCAGTACTTC.

This clonotype was recorded many times. The chain combines TRBV7-8 with TRBJ2-1; a possible D gene is TRBD2 (5 bases). Germline-derived CDR1 and CDR2 are SGHVS and FQNEAQ. The CDR3 totals 15 residues. V gave up 5 bases and J gave up 7 bases, with 18 bases separating them. DNA of the CDR3: TGTGCCAGCAGCCGAAAACCGGGGTTGGGGAATGAGCAGTTCTTC. This sequence encodes CASSRKPGLGNEQFF. The full variable domain, in which reference TRBV7-8 and TRBJ2-1 provide the parts outside the CDR3, is GAGVSQSPRYKVAKRGQDVALRCDPISGHVSLFWYQQALGQGPEFLTYFQNEAQLDKSGLPSDRFFAERPEGSVSTLKIQRTQQEDSAVYLCASSRKPGLGNEQFFGPGTRLTVL.

This chain joins TRBV4-2 and TRBJ2-7; D perhaps matches TRBD2 (6 bases). V lost 4 bases and J 6 bases, leaving 19 bases between the germline ends. The CDR3 spans 15 residues. CDR1 is LGHNA, CDR2 YNFKEQ, per germline. The CDR3 here is CASSLEVGSMGEQYF. CDR3 DNA sequence: TGTGCCAGCAGCCTAGAGGTCGGGAGCATGGGCGAGCAGTACTTC.

This clonotype was counted between two and nine times. The chain uses TRBV28 and TRBJ2-7; D is undetermined. The CDR3 runs 13 residues. Germline-derived CDR1 and CDR2 are MDHEN and SYDVKM. Trimming took off 7 bases at V and 3 bases at J, with 13 bases between the two ends. As DNA, the CDR3 is TGTGCCAGCACCTCTCGGTGGGACTACGAGCAGTACTTC. Encoded protein: CASTSRWDYEQYF.

This clonotype has a handful of counts. The chain employs TRBV20-1 and TRBJ2-5, with TRBD2 matching 9 bases. The V and J ends lost 0 bases and 7 bases, in that order; junction bases with no gene match: 12. Germline loops: CDR1 DFQATT, CDR2 SNEGSKA (reference sequence). The CDR3 loop spans 16 amino acids. The CDR3 region has the DNA TGCAGTGCTAGAGACAGTAGCGGGGGCCTAAAAGGGACCCAGTACTTC. This encodes CSARDSSGGLKGTQYF.

This clonotype has only a few counts. The chain couples TRBV12-5 to TRBJ1-4; 7 nucleotides match TRBD1. This CDR3 comprises 15 residues. Germline CDR1 reads LGHNT; CDR2 reads FRNRAP. The ends lost 4 bases at V and 8 bases at J; junction bases unmatched: 10. DNA of the CDR3: TGTGCTAGTGGTTGGGAGACAGGGCCACGGGAAAAACTGTTTTTT. It codes for CASGWETGPREKLFF.

The V gene is TRBV29-1, the J gene TRBJ1-1; a weak D match, TRBD1 (5 bases). The germline gives CDR1 SQVTM, CDR2 ANQGSEA. Trimming shortened V by 4 bases and J by 4 bases, and 10 bases separated the two germline ends. The CDR3 length is 12 residues. DNA of the CDR3: TGCAGCGTTGGTGGGGCCGGCACTGAAGCTTTCTTT. Translating it yields CSVGGAGTEAFF.

V usage is TRBV4-3 and J usage is TRBJ1-1; the D gene is possibly TRBD1 (5 bases). This CDR3 region has 14 residues. V lost 1 base to trimming and J lost 7 bases, with 13 bases between them. From germline, CDR1 is LGHNA and CDR2 YSLEER. The CDR3 reads CASSQGVRGREAFF. DNA for the CDR3: TGCGCCAGCAGCCAAGGAGTGCGGGGACGTGAAGCTTTCTTT.

By proportion, this clonotype is medium-sized. This chain links TRBV7-2 with TRBJ2-4, with no clear D. Deletions cut 1 base from V and 5 bases from J, with 6 bases between. This CDR3 comprises 13 residues. The germline V gene encodes CDR1 SGHTA and CDR2 FQGNSA. The CDR3 DNA reads TGTGCCAGCAGCTTAGACGACGAAAACATTCAGTACTTC. Residues: CASSLDDENIQYF.

V is TRBV7-6 and J is TRBJ2-1; 7 bases are shared with TRBD1. J lost 4 bases, V lost 1 base, and 1 base had no gene match. The V gene's germline CDR1 is SGHVS and CDR2 FNYEAQ. The CDR3 length is 14 residues. The CDR3 coding sequence is TGTGCCAGCAGCTTAGGGGACAGATACAATGAGCAGTTCTTC. Translation: CASSLGDRYNEQFF.

This clonotype appeared a few times. The J gene is TRBJ1-5, the V gene TRBV28; TRBD1 agrees at 8 bases. Germline CDR1 MDHEN, CDR2 SYDVKM. The CDR3 has 14 residues. V dropped 7 bases and J dropped 6; count of bases not matched to a gene: 8. CDR3 coding DNA: TGTGCCAGCAAAATGACAGGGGCCGGTCAGCCCCAGCATTTT. Amino acid sequence: CASKMTGAGQPQHF. The whole variable domain, remainder taken from reference TRBV28 and TRBJ1-5, is DVKVTQSSRYLVKRTGEKVFLECVQDMDHENMFWYRQDPGLGLRLIYFSYDVKMKEKGDIPEGYSVSREKKERFSLILESASTNQTSMYLCASKMTGAGQPQHFGDGTRLSIL.

This chain connects TRBV6-2 or TRBV6-3 to TRBJ2-6; no clear D. Trimming removed 0 bases at V and 4 bases at J, with 7 bases between. CDR1 and CDR2 from the germline V gene are MNHEY and SVGEGT. The length of the CDR3 is 15 residues. CDR3 sequence reads: CASSYSGAGANVLTF. CDR3 nucleotides: TGTGCCAGCAGTTACTCGGGCGCCGGGGCCAACGTCCTGACTTTC.

This clonotype was seen only a few times. The chain joins TRBV7-9 to TRBJ2-7; D gene unclear. V was shortened by 5 bases and J by 4 bases, with 9 bases between the two germline ends. There are 12 residues in the CDR3. Germline loops: CDR1 SEHNR, CDR2 FQNEAQ (reference sequence). In nucleotides, the CDR3 is TGTGCCAGCAGCCACCCCGGATACGAGCAGTACTTC. Translating it yields CASSHPGYEQYF.

This clonotype was seen more than once but under ten times. The V call is TRBV7-3, the J call TRBJ1-5; TRBD1 might be the D (6 bases). The germline V gene has CDR1 SGHTA and CDR2 FQGTGA. Trimming cost V 1 base and J 7 bases, with 14 bases left between them. The CDR3 is 15 amino acids. The CDR3 sequence is CASSLIQGCGQPQHF. The CDR3 DNA reads TGTGCCAGCAGCTTAATTCAGGGGTGTGGGCAGCCCCAGCATTTT.